The T cell receptor beta chain under discussion was sequenced for a study of human T cells and chemical hapten exposure. Study-level information: Skin of the upper inner arm, approximately 2 cm by approximately 2 cm, received 2% DPC for sensitization.

Overall study findings and caveats: Compared with pre-sensitization or healthy control sets, expanded TCRs clustered more. After DPC sensitization, TCRs above 1 in 1000 frequency showed no change.

This clonotype was detected ten times or more. Its antigen is unknown. The time point is: patch test 2, 6 weeks after DPC sensitization. Treatment reported: therapeutic diphenylcyclopropenone sensitization with weekly scalp DPC. Unique molecular identifiers were attached to individual cDNA molecules within the library. TCRdb itself ran the RACE reads through MiXCR, one entry per CDR3 protein. The table has some 82,000 distinct CDR3 sequences, less than 8.5% seen once. CDR1 and CDR2 (germline): SGHVS, FQNEAQ. The CDR3 totals 13 residues. The ends were cut back, 0 bases at V and 8 bases at J, with 8 bases in the middle.

J is TRBJ1-5 and V is TRBV7-8; maybe TRBD1 (5 bases). The clonotype comes from a woman in her twenties or thirties with alopecia areata. Some clones in this sample may be carry-over from other donors' samples. The input for sequencing was whole blood, taken in connection with sensitization to the hapten diphenylcyclopropenone (DPC). CDR3: CASSLARGEPQHF. The CDR3 DNA sequence: TGTGCCAGCAGCTTAGCGAGGGGAGAGCCCCAGCATTTT.